Listed below are T cell receptor beta chains from one sample, sequenced in a study of naive and memory T cell subsets. TCRdb re-analysed the UMI-ligation and nested PCR reads in MiXCR, keeping a single row per CDR3 protein. The sample holds about 90,000 distinct CDR3 sequences, approximately 10% seen once. The material sequenced was naive CD4+ T cells from blood. These receptors all come from a human donor in good health. The CDR3 runs from the conserved cysteine through the conserved F or W. D genes are given only for firm matches. Clone size is not always given. Where it is, it says once, few, many or a class for expanded clones.

abundance	d_gene	j_gene	v_gene	CDR3nt	CDR3aa
.	TRBD1	TRBJ1-2	TRBV5-6	TGTGCCAGCAGCTTGGCTCAGGGGACAGGCGGTGGCTACACCTTC	CASSLAQGTGGGYTF
many	TRBD2	TRBJ2-7	TRBV10-3	TGTGCCATCAGTGGACTAGCGGGAGTTTGGGAGCAGTACTTC	CAISGLAGVWEQYF
.	TRBD1	TRBJ1-1	TRBV7-9	TGTGCCAGCAGCCACGACAGGGGGCCGAACACTGAAGCTTTCTTT	CASSHDRGPNTEAFF
.	.	TRBJ1-6	TRBV3-1	TGTGCCAGCAGCCGAGGACCGGGGGCCCTCCACTTT	CASSRGPGALHF
.	TRBD1	TRBJ1-2	TRBV28	TGTGCCAGCAGAACCCCGGGACAGGGTCAAGGAGATGGCTACACCTTC	CASRTPGQGQGDGYTF
few	TRBD1	TRBJ1-1	TRBV29-1	TGCAGCGTGGCTCTACAGGGGGCGCAGGTCGAAGCTTTCTTT	CSVALQGAQVEAFF
few	.	TRBJ2-6	TRBV30	TGTGCCTGGAGTCATGGGGGGGCCAACGTCCTGACTTTC	CAWSHGGANVLTF
.	.	TRBJ2-7	TRBV12-3/TRBV12-4	TGTGCCAACAGGCGTCTCCGAGGTGGGGGAGACGAGCAGTACTTC	CANRRLRGGGDEQYF
.	.	TRBJ2-3	TRBV7-2	TGTGCCAGCAGCGTGGGGTCATCCACACACACAGATACGCAGTATTTT	CASSVGSSTHTDTQYF
.	TRBD2	TRBJ2-1	TRBV7-9	TGTGCCAGCAGCTCGGGACTAGTTGAGCAGTTCTTC	CASSSGLVEQFF
few	.	TRBJ2-7	TRBV7-2	TGTGCCAGCAGCTCGAAGAGAGGAAGCGAGCAGTACTTC	CASSSKRGSEQYF
few	TRBD2	TRBJ2-3	TRBV7-2	TGTGCCAGCAGTCGGACTAGCGGGAGCCCAGATACGCAGTATTTT	CASSRTSGSPDTQYF
many	.	TRBJ2-5	TRBV27	TGTGCCAGCAGTTATTCTTACCAAGAGACCCAGTACTTC	CASSYSYQETQYF
few	.	TRBJ2-1	TRBV6-2/TRBV6-3	TGTGCCAGCAGCCCTTCAGGGAGAATCACCTACAATGAGCAGTTCTTC	CASSPSGRITYNEQFF
.	.	TRBJ1-1	TRBV4-3	TGCGCCAGCAGCCAACTATCATCCATGAACACTGAAGCTTTCTTT	CASSQLSSMNTEAFF
few	.	TRBJ2-5	TRBV27	TGTGCCACCCGCCGCCCGGGTCCCCGTCCCGAGACCCAGTACTTC	CATRRPGPRPETQYF